Shown below are 30 T cell receptor beta chains from a single sample sequenced in a study of cytomegalovirus exposure and HLA in healthy donors. Both 60 Vbeta primers and 13 Jbeta primers went into the PCR. Generated by immunoSEQ multiplex PCR, the TCRdb table keeps only in-frame clones and is missing some. The sample carries roughly 13,000 clones, about two thirds recorded once. The sequenced sample was PBMCs. The receptor set was obtained from a woman in her forties or fifties in good health and CMV-seropositive.

The chain recombines TRBV6-5 with TRBJ1-3; no clear D gene. This CDR3 is 13 amino acids long. Per germline, CDR1 MNHEY and CDR2 SVGAGI. The ends were cut back, 0 bases at V and 3 bases at J, with 3 bases in the middle. The CDR3 nucleotides are TGTGCCAGCAGTTACTCCGTTGGAAACACCATATATTTT. It translates to CASSYSVGNTIYF.

In this sample, this clone turned up once. This chain uses TRBV7-2 with TRBJ2-1; D uncertain. This CDR3 is 13 amino acids long. V dropped 5 bases and J dropped 8 bases, with 13 bases sitting between them. Germline V gene data show CDR1 as SGHTA and CDR2 as FQGNSA. This chain's CDR3 is CASSPKGVDEQFF. The CDR3, as DNA: TGTGCCAGCAGCCCCAAAGGAGTCGATGAGCAGTTCTTC. The variable domain in full, completed from reference TRBV7-2 and TRBJ2-1, reads GAGVSQSPSNKVTEKGKDVELRCDPISGHTALYWYRQSLGQGLEFLIYFQGNSAPDKSGLPSDRFSAERTGGSVSTLTIQRTQQEDSAVYLCASSPKGVDEQFFGPGTRLTVL.

V gene TRBV29-1 combines with J gene TRBJ2-5, with TRBD1 identical over 9 bases. The CDR3 runs 12 residues. From germline, CDR1 is SQVTM and CDR2 ANQGSEA. V gave up 7 bases and J gave up 5 bases; unmatched junction bases: 5. The CDR3 protein is CSAGTGRETQYF. CDR3 in DNA: TGCAGCGCTGGGACAGGGAGGGAGACCCAGTACTTC. Full variable domain (remainder filled in from reference TRBV29-1 and TRBJ2-5): SAVISQKPSRDICQRGTSLTIQCQVDSQVTMMFWYRQQPGQSLTLIATANQGSEATYESGFVIDKFPISRPNLTFSTLTVSNMSPEDSSIYLCSAGTGRETQYFGPGTRLLVL.

The chain recombines TRBV7-2 with TRBJ1-2; TRBD1 matches 7 bases. The CDR3 covers 13 residues. After removal of 3 bases from V and 4 bases from J, the junction contained 2 bases not matched to a gene. Germline CDR1 reads SGHTA; CDR2 reads FQGNSA. This CDR3 is CASSFGQAYGYTF. The CDR3 nucleotides read TGTGCCAGCAGCTTCGGACAGGCCTATGGCTACACCTTC.

V gene TRBV10-3 combines with J gene TRBJ1-2; 7 nucleotides agree with TRBD1. CDR1 and CDR2 from the germline V gene are ENHRY and SYGVKD. The length of the CDR3 is 16 residues. J was trimmed by 6 bases and V by 8 bases; bases with no gene match: 18. The DNA for the CDR3 is TGTGCCATCCAGAGAAGCCCAGGGGGAGAGGGTAATGGCTACACCTTC. The encoded protein is CAIQRSPGGEGNGYTF.

The chain recombines TRBV9 with TRBJ2-5; 7 nucleotides align to TRBD1. Germline CDR1 is SGDLS and CDR2 is YYNGEE. The CDR3 is 15 residues long. Trimming removed 0 bases from V and 5 bases from J; junction bases left unmatched: 7. Here the CDR3 DNA reads TGTGCCAGCAGCGTAGAGACAGGGATGTGGGAGACCCAGTACTTC. Its protein is CASSVETGMWETQYF.

V usage is TRBV28 and J usage is TRBJ1-5, with D possibly matching TRBD1 (6 bases). CDR3 length: 14 residues. Germline values: CDR1 MDHEN, CDR2 SYDVKM. V was clipped by 4 bases and J by 7 bases, with 14 bases between them. The CDR3 reads CASSSTGWWQPQHF. DNA of the CDR3: TGTGCCAGCAGTTCCACAGGGTGGTGGCAGCCCCAGCATTTT.

The genes are TRBV2 and TRBJ1-1; 9 positions agree with TRBD1. V dropped 1 base and J dropped 7; count of bases not matched to a gene: 7. CDR1 and CDR2 from the germline V gene are SNHLY and FYNNEI. CDR3 length equals 15 residues. This CDR3 is CASSEGTGALVEAFF. The CDR3 coding sequence is TGTGCCAGCAGTGAAGGGACAGGGGCTCTCGTTGAAGCTTTCTTT.

V usage is TRBV28 and J usage is TRBJ1-2; 7 nucleotides align to TRBD1. With V trimmed by 6 bases and J by 8 bases, 3 bases remained unmatched. Germline V lookup: CDR1 MDHEN, CDR2 SYDVKM. The CDR3 is 11 amino acids. The CDR3 here is CASRTGEGYTF. CDR3 DNA sequence: TGTGCCAGCAGAACAGGGGAGGGCTACACCTTC.

This clone was counted between two and nine times. The rearrangement uses TRBV4-1 and TRBJ2-1; 10 nucleotides align to TRBD2. CDR1 and CDR2 from the germline V gene are MGHRA and YSYEKL. V lost 3 bases to trimming and J lost 4 bases; unmatched junction nucleotides: 6. This CDR3 is 16 amino acids long. Here the CDR3 DNA reads TGCGCCAGCAGCCAGATCGGGACTAGCGTTTACAATGAGCAGTTCTTC. This encodes CASSQIGTSVYNEQFF.

This clone was detected once. The chain combines TRBV28 with TRBJ1-5, with D possibly matching TRBD1 (5 bases). The CDR3 extends over 14 amino acids. Per the germline V gene, CDR1 is MDHEN and CDR2 is SYDVKM. V lost 6 bases and J lost 5, with 14 bases in between. The CDR3 DNA reads as TGTGCCAGCAGGGCCGGGGGACCGGATCAGCCCCAGCATTTT. It yields the protein CASRAGGPDQPQHF.

CDR3 region: CASSLPRGFNYGYTF. The CDR3 region has the DNA TGTGCCAGCAGTTTACCCAGGGGTTTTAACTATGGCTACACCTTC. The rearrangement uses TRBV28 and TRBJ1-2, with a possible D match to TRBD1 (6 bases). Germline-derived CDR1 and CDR2 are MDHEN and SYDVKM. V lost 2 bases, J lost 1 base, and 11 bases lay in between. The CDR3 covers 15 residues.

The rearrangement uses TRBV6-5 and TRBJ2-5; TRBD1 agrees at 9 bases. The CDR3 is made up of 15 amino acids. V shed 5 bases, J shed 4 bases, and the junction held 8 bases outside the gene matches. CDR1 is MNHEY and CDR2 is SVGAGI in the germline V gene. As DNA, the CDR3 is TGTGCCAGCAGTCCCGTGGACAGGGGAGGAGAGACCCAGTACTTC. The encoded protein is CASSPVDRGGETQYF.

This clone occurred once. The V gene is TRBV7-8, the J gene TRBJ1-5, with D possibly matching TRBD1 (6 bases). The germline V gene encodes CDR1 SGHVS and CDR2 FQNEAQ. The CDR3 spans 13 residues. The germline V and J ends were trimmed by 3 bases and 4 bases, with 7 bases remaining between them. The DNA of the CDR3 is TGTGCCAGCAGCTTTAGGGGGAATCAGCCCCAGCATTTT. Protein: CASSFRGNQPQHF.

The chain links TRBV7-2 to TRBJ1-1, with D hard to call. Trimming stripped 5 bases from V and 3 bases from J, with 10 bases between. The CDR3 covers 13 residues. The V gene's germline CDR1 is SGHTA and CDR2 FQGNSA. The CDR3 protein is CASSTSWDTEAFF. The DNA of the CDR3 is TGTGCCAGCAGCACTAGCTGGGACACTGAAGCTTTCTTT.

This sequence joins TRBV6-6 and TRBJ2-7; tentatively, D is TRBD2 (5 bases). This CDR3 region has 13 residues. Trimming shortened V by 2 bases and J by 5 bases, and 10 bases separated the two germline ends. The germline CDR1 and CDR2 sequences are MNHNY and SVGAGI (reference sequence). The CDR3 region is CASSYRRVDEQYF. CDR3 nucleotides: TGTGCCAGCAGTTACCGGCGGGTAGACGAGCAGTACTTC.

V usage is TRBV27 and J usage is TRBJ1-2, with D unresolved. CDR3 length equals 12 residues. V was pared by 7 bases and J by 7 bases, with 13 bases between. Germline CDR1 and CDR2: MNHEY and SMNVEV (reference sequence). The CDR3 loop is CASKRGNGGYTF. The DNA for the CDR3 is TGTGCCAGCAAGAGAGGGAATGGTGGCTACACCTTC.

V usage is TRBV29-1 and J usage is TRBJ2-3, with 9 bases matching TRBD1. CDR3 length: 18 residues. Germline values: CDR1 SQVTM, CDR2 ANQGSEA. V lost 4 bases, J lost 4 bases, and 18 bases stayed unmatched. The CDR3 DNA follows: TGCAGCGTTGGGTTTCGTGGGACAGGGAGATGGAAAGCAGATACGCAGTATTTT. This gives the protein CSVGFRGTGRWKADTQYF.

V usage is TRBV29-1 and J usage is TRBJ2-3; D is uncertain. V gave up 4 bases and J gave up 6 bases, with 8 bases separating them. This CDR3 region has 11 residues. Germline values: CDR1 SQVTM, CDR2 ANQGSEA. CDR3 sequence: CSVVALDTQYF. CDR3 nucleotide sequence: TGCAGCGTTGTTGCGTTGGATACGCAGTATTTT.

Here the CDR3 DNA reads TGTGCCACCAGCAGAGAGCGGGGGCTCCGGGCTTTCTTT. It translates to CATSRERGLRAFF. The J gene is TRBJ1-1, the V gene TRBV15; maybe TRBD1 (6 bases). Trimming shortened V by 0 bases and J by 11 bases, and 13 bases separated the two germline ends. CDR1 is LNHNV and CDR2 is YYDKDF in the germline V gene (reference sequence). This CDR3 has 13 amino acids.

This clone was recorded only once. This chain joins TRBV6-5 and TRBJ1-5; TRBD1 is a possible D gene (6 bases). Germline CDR1 reads MNHEY; CDR2 reads SVGAGI. The CDR3 length is 15 residues. Between the trimmed V and J ends, which lost 6 bases and 3 bases, there was a span of 15 bases. Here the CDR3 DNA reads TGTGCCAGCAGACGATCTACAGGGATCAATCAGCCCCAGCATTTT. As protein: CASRRSTGINQPQHF.

This clone was seen only a few times. The chain carries TRBV4-1 and TRBJ2-7, with D maybe TRBD2 (6 bases). V was pared by 0 bases and J by 3 bases, with 12 bases between. CDR3 length equals 15 residues. The germline V gene encodes CDR1 MGHRA and CDR2 YSYEKL. The DNA for the CDR3 is TGCGCCAGCAGCCAAGACTCAGACGGGGGCTACGAGCAGTACTTC. Protein product: CASSQDSDGGYEQYF.

This rearrangement joins TRBV29-1 to TRBJ2-7; possible D gene TRBD2, 5 bases. Germline values: CDR1 SQVTM, CDR2 ANQGSEA. There are 12 residues in the CDR3. V was clipped by 4 bases and J by 8 bases, with 15 bases between them. In DNA, the CDR3 is TGCAGCGTTGGTATGCAGGAGGCAAAGCAGTACTTC. Amino acid sequence: CSVGMQEAKQYF.

In DNA form, the CDR3 reads TGCAGCGTATCCGGGTCCGAAGCTTTCTTT. This translates into CSVSGSEAFF. This sequence joins TRBV29-1 and TRBJ1-1; D unresolved. The CDR3 loop spans 10 amino acids. Germline CDR1 SQVTM, CDR2 ANQGSEA. The V and J ends lost 6 bases and 8 bases respectively, with 10 bases between them.

V and J are TRBV7-2 and TRBJ2-7; the D gene is possibly TRBD2 (6 bases). Per the germline V gene, CDR1 is SGHTA and CDR2 is FQGNSA. The CDR3 contains 16 residues. The V gene lost 5 bases and the J gene lost 4 bases, with 21 bases spanning the gap. CDR3 residues: CASSVSGAYHSYEQYF. The CDR3, as DNA: TGTGCCAGCAGCGTGTCGGGAGCCTACCATTCTTACGAGCAGTACTTC.

This clone was seen only a few times. The V gene is TRBV13, the J gene TRBJ2-7; D is ambiguous. This CDR3 spans 14 amino acids. Germline values: CDR1 PRHDT, CDR2 FYEKMQ (reference sequence). V gave up 3 bases and J gave up 2 bases, with 11 bases separating them. The CDR3 region is CASSFGRMAYEQYF. The CDR3 coding sequence is TGTGCCAGCAGCTTTGGCAGAATGGCCTACGAGCAGTACTTC.

This clone turned up a few times. The chain combines TRBV6-5 with TRBJ1-5; 8 bases agree with TRBD1. Trimming cost V 6 bases and J 6 bases; bases outside gene matches: 4. Germline loops: CDR1 MNHEY, CDR2 SVGAGI. The CDR3 has 13 residues. This chain's CDR3 is CASRQGVRQPQHF. The CDR3 DNA sequence: TGTGCCAGCAGACAGGGGGTCCGTCAGCCCCAGCATTTT.

The rearrangement uses TRBV30 and TRBJ2-5, with 8 bases lining up with TRBD2. Germline CDR1 and CDR2: GTSNPN and SVGIG (reference sequence). The CDR3 has 12 residues. V shed 6 bases and J 5 bases; nucleotides not matched to a gene: 5. The CDR3 reads CACPGTRETQYF. The CDR3 DNA is TGTGCCTGCCCCGGGACTAGGGAGACCCAGTACTTC.

The CDR3 spells CSVGTDYEQYF. In DNA, the CDR3 is TGCAGCGTTGGGACAGACTACGAGCAGTACTTC. The chain combines TRBV29-1 with TRBJ2-5; D perhaps matches TRBD1 (6 bases). The DNA matches TRBJ2-7 better at its end, which makes the J call doubtful. Germline CDR1 SQVTM, CDR2 ANQGSEA. This CDR3 has 11 residues.

The V call is TRBV23-1, the J call TRBJ1-5, with 7 bases fitting TRBD1. TRBV23-1 has ORF status, its function being uncertain. The CDR3 loop spans 15 amino acids. Trimming at V came to 11 bases and at J to 6 bases, leaving 16 bases not matched to a gene. For the CDR3, the DNA is TGCGCCCGCCGACTCCGGACAGGTTCGGCTCAGCCCCAGCATTTT. Amino acids: CARRLRTGSAQPQHF.